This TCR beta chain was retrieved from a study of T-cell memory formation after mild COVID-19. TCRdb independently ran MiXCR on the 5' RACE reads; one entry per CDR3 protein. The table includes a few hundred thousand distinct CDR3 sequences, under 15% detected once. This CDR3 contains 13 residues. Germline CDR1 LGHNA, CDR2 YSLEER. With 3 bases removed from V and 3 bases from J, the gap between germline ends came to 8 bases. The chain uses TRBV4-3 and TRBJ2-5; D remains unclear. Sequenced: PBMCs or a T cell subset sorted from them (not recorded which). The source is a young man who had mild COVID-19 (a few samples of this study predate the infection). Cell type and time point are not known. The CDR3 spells CASSQSGEETQYF. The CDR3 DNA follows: TGCGCCAGCAGCCAGTCGGGCGAAGAGACCCAGTACTTC.